This T cell receptor (beta chain) appears in the sequencing data of a study of cytomegalovirus exposure and HLA in healthy donors. The overall study: About 200 million T cells yielded approximately 100 million unique TCR beta sequences, as an earlier analysis found. Regarding the study as a whole: Within the data, a cluster of highly shared sequence variants was likely a sequencing artifact. As was reported, the HLA-A and HLA-B alleles of most subjects were accurately predicted from TCR beta sequences. Relative to the approximately 670-donor mean, N-insertions were reportedly fewer in an Asian-associated ancestry cluster in a later analysis.

Notes on this clone: Its target is not known.

The CDR3 runs to 15 residues. V dropped 1 base and J dropped 5 bases, with 12 bases sitting between them. The germline CDR1 and CDR2 sequences are LNHNV and YYDKDF (reference sequence). A multiplex PCR was run with 60 Vbeta primers and 13 Jbeta primers. The assay was immunoSEQ multiplex PCR, and TCRdb's table has in-frame clones only and misses some. The data hold around 94,000 clones, with approximately 76% observed a single time. This sequence originates from a woman aged 60-75 years in good health and CMV-seropositive. This chain uses TRBV15 with TRBJ1-5; tentatively, D is TRBD1 (5 bases). The sample comprised PBMCs. The DNA for the CDR3 is TGTGCCACCAGCAGAGCTCGCAGGGACTATCAGCCCCAGCATTTT. Protein sequence: CATSRARRDYQPQHF.